The 25 T cell receptor beta chains presented below share a single source sample, sequenced in a study of blood T cell repertoires in COVID-19. The repertoire was sequenced with immunoSEQ multiplex PCR; TCRdb's copy has only in-frame clones and lacks some. The repertoire holds more than 150,000 clones, more than 75% seen once, with roughly 17% in the top ten. The sample was PBMCs or T cells enriched from blood (not recorded which). These receptors were obtained from a woman aged 45-65 years who had recovered from COVID-19.

As regards this clone: Additional DNA sequences in this sample encode the identical CDR3. The chain employs TRBV3-1 (or the pseudogene TRBV3-2) and TRBJ2-5; 11 bases agree with TRBD1. The CDR3 sequence is 14 residues long. The germline V gene encodes CDR1 LGHDT and CDR2 YNNKEL (reference sequence). V was clipped by 4 bases and J by 4 bases; unmatched bases: 2. CDR3 residues: CASSPGTGGETQYF. For the CDR3, the DNA is TGTGCCAGCAGCCCCGGGACAGGGGGAGAGACCCAGTACTTC.

The rearrangement joins TRBV5-1 to TRBJ2-7; D unclear. Germline CDR1 SGHRS, CDR2 YFSETQ. V shed 3 bases and J shed 4 bases, with 11 bases lying between them. This CDR3 region has 13 residues. CDR3 nucleotides: TGCGCCAGCAGCTCCTCCCGCGAGTACGAGCAGTACTTC. Amino acid sequence: CASSSSREYEQYF.

The V gene is TRBV11-2, the J gene TRBJ1-2; D remains unclear. CDR1 is SGHAT and CDR2 is FQNNGV in the germline V gene. The CDR3 spans 10 residues. With 6 bases removed from V and 7 bases from J, the gap between germline ends came to 6 bases. CDR3 amino acids: CASSGGGYTF. In DNA form, the CDR3 reads TGTGCCAGCAGTGGCGGTGGCTACACCTTC. Complete variable domain (other parts from reference TRBV11-2 and TRBJ1-2): EAGVAQSPRYKIIEKRQSVAFWCNPISGHATLYWYQQILGQGPKLLIQFQNNGVVDDSQLPKDRFSAERLKGVDSTLKIQPAKLEDSAVYLCASSGGGYTFGSGTRLTVV.

This clone appeared once. J is TRBJ1-4 and V is TRBV5-7; 9 nucleotides agree with TRBD1. TRBV5-7 belongs to the ORF category, with a function that is uncertain. V dropped 4 bases and J dropped 0; count of bases not matched to a gene: 10. The CDR3 covers 18 residues. CDR3 nucleotides: TGTGCCAGCAGCGTCCGGGACAGGGAGTCTTCAACTAATGAAAAACTGTTTTTT. Translating it yields CASSVRDRESSTNEKLFF.

The rearrangement joins TRBV5-1 to TRBJ2-2; D possibly corresponds to TRBD1 (6 bases). Looked up from germline, CDR1 is SGHRS and CDR2 is YFSETQ. V was clipped by 7 bases and J by 5 bases, with 15 bases between them. The CDR3 loop spans 14 amino acids. The CDR3 DNA reads as TGCGCCAGCGCAACGGACAGCCGGACCGGGGAGCTGTTTTTT. Protein sequence: CASATDSRTGELFF.

CDR3 amino acids: CASSRLDRTPQHF. Written as DNA, the CDR3 is TGTGCCAGCAGTCGACTAGACCGAACACCCCAGCATTTT. The rearrangement joins TRBV28 to TRBJ1-5; no definite D call. The CDR3 is 13 residues long. The V end was cut by 5 bases, the J end by 10 bases, with 15 bases between. Germline CDR1 MDHEN, CDR2 SYDVKM.

CDR3 in amino acids: CASSQGQGGTGELFF. The CDR3 nucleotides are TGTGCCAGCAGCCAGGGACAGGGAGGGACCGGGGAGCTGTTTTTT. V is TRBV21-1 and J is TRBJ2-2; TRBD1 is taken as the D call from the table, unchecked against the DNA. TRBV21-1 is deemed a pseudogene. The CDR3 runs to 15 residues.

The chain carries TRBV30 and TRBJ1-5; D gene unclear. This CDR3 has 13 amino acids. Germline CDR1 is GTSNPN and CDR2 is SVGIG (reference sequence). Between the trimmed V and J ends, which lost 2 bases and 4 bases, there was a span of 9 bases. The CDR3 loop is CAWSKGGNQPQHF. The CDR3, as DNA: TGTGCCTGGAGTAAGGGAGGGAATCAGCCCCAGCATTTT. The whole variable domain, remainder taken from reference TRBV30 and TRBJ1-5, is SQTIHQWPATLVQPVGSPLSLECTVEGTSNPNLYWYRQAAGRGLQLLFYSVGIGQISSEVPQNLSASRPQDRQFILSSKKLLLSDSGFYLCAWSKGGNQPQHFGDGTRLSIL.

In its sample, this clone was seen many times. The genes are TRBV18 and TRBJ2-2, with 9 nucleotides matching TRBD2. V lost 5 bases, J lost 1 base, and 2 bases stayed unmatched. CDR1 and CDR2 from the germline V gene are KGHSH and LQKENI. This CDR3 is built from 15 residues. For the CDR3, the DNA is TGTGCCAGCTCAAAGACTAGCGGGAACACCGGGGAGCTGTTTTTT. Encoded protein: CASSKTSGNTGELFF.

The V and J genes are TRBV19 and TRBJ2-6; TRBD1 might be the D (8 bases). The length of the CDR3 is 17 residues. Deletions cut 5 bases from V and 2 bases from J, with 16 bases between. CDR1 and CDR2 from the germline V gene are LNHDA and SQIVND (reference sequence). CDR3 DNA: TGTGCCAGTAGTCCTCGGACAGGGAGGGCTGGGGCCAACGTCCTGACTTTC. As protein: CASSPRTGRAGANVLTF.

This sequence joins TRBV14 and TRBJ1-3; TRBD1 might be the D (6 bases). From germline, CDR1 is SGHDN and CDR2 FVKESK. CDR3 length: 16 amino acids. Trimming pared 3 bases from V and 0 bases from J, leaving 12 bases between. Here the CDR3 DNA reads TGTGCCAGCAGCCAGACTCGACAGGCCTCTGGAAACACCATATATTTT. This codes for CASSQTRQASGNTIYF.

Points on this clone: A much larger clone lies a single base off, so this may be a read error. This specimen includes other DNA sequences encoding the same CDR3. This sequence joins TRBV18 and TRBJ1-6, with 8 positions matching TRBD1. CDR1 KGHSH and CDR2 LQKENI come from the germline V gene. V trimming: 1 base; J trimming: 8 bases; junction bases outside the gene matches: 1. This CDR3 spans 14 amino acids. CDR3 bases: TGTGCCAGCTCACCACTGGACAGGGATTCACCCCTCCACTTT. Translation gives CASSPLDRDSPLHF.

This chain connects TRBV30 to TRBJ2-2; possible D gene TRBD2, 6 bases. Trimming left V 8 bases short and J 6 bases short, with 16 bases between. The CDR3 is 13 residues long. Per germline, CDR1 GTSNPN and CDR2 SVGIG (reference sequence). CDR3 nucleotide sequence: TGTGCCCGACGTGGGGGGAGTGCCGGGGAGCTGTTTTTT. It is translated as CARRGGSAGELFF.

This sequence joins TRBV19 and TRBJ1-6, with TRBD1 matching 9 bases. V gave up 5 bases and J gave up 7 bases; unmatched junction bases: 3. Germline V gene lookup returns CDR1 LNHDA and CDR2 SQIVND (reference sequence). This CDR3 has 14 amino acids. CDR3 sequence: CASSAGQGNSPLHF. The CDR3 DNA sequence: TGTGCCAGTAGTGCCGGACAGGGGAATTCACCCCTCCACTTT.

The rearrangement joins TRBV5-6 to TRBJ2-3, with TRBD2 as a possible D gene (5 bases). The CDR3 extends over 11 amino acids. CDR1 and CDR2 from the germline V gene are SGHDT and YYEEEE. V was cut by 6 bases and J by 6 bases, with 8 bases left in between. This chain's CDR3 is CASKRGDTQYF. DNA of the CDR3: TGTGCCAGCAAACGGGGTGATACGCAGTATTTT.

This clone was counted a few times. The CDR3 region is CASSSGNSNQPQHF. The CDR3 bases are TGTGCCAGCAGTTCAGGGAATAGCAATCAGCCCCAGCATTTT. The gene calls are TRBV27 and TRBJ1-5, with a weak D call TRBD1 (5 bases). Germline V gene lookup returns CDR1 MNHEY and CDR2 SMNVEV (reference sequence). This CDR3 spans 14 amino acids. V lost 4 bases and J lost 0, with 7 bases in between.

This chain joins TRBV7-2 and TRBJ1-5; D remains ambiguous. V lost 4 bases and J lost 3, with 7 bases in between. This CDR3 is built from 13 residues. Per germline, CDR1 SGHTA and CDR2 FQGNSA. The CDR3 reads CASSSQNNQPQHF. CDR3 nucleotides: TGTGCCAGCAGCTCTCAGAACAATCAGCCCCAGCATTTT. The variable domain in full, completed from reference TRBV7-2 and TRBJ1-5, reads GAGVSQSPSNKVTEKGKDVELRCDPISGHTALYWYRQSLGQGLEFLIYFQGNSAPDKSGLPSDRFSAERTGGSVSTLTIQRTQQEDSAVYLCASSSQNNQPQHFGDGTRLSIL.

The rearrangement uses TRBV11-3 and TRBJ1-5, with a weak D call TRBD1 (5 bases). Trimming removed 0 bases from V and 0 bases from J, with 21 bases in between. The CDR3 has 20 residues. Per germline, CDR1 SGHNT and CDR2 YENEEA. CDR3 DNA sequence: TGTGCCAGCAGCTTAGATTTCGGGACGGGGAGGGTTTATAGCAATCAGCCCCAGCATTTT. Its protein is CASSLDFGTGRVYSNQPQHF. The entire variable domain, with the rest obtained from reference TRBV11-3 and TRBJ1-5, is as follows: EAGVVQSPRYKIIEKKQPVAFWCNPISGHNTLYWYLQNLGQGPELLIRYENEEAVDDSQLPKDRFSAERLKGVDSTLKIQPAELGDSAVYLCASSLDFGTGRVYSNQPQHFGDGTRLSIL.

This chain joins TRBV6-5 and TRBJ1-2; 7 nucleotides align to TRBD1. The CDR3 sequence is 14 residues long. The J segment lost 2 bases and the V segment lost 5 bases, leaving 5 bases of the junction unmatched. CDR1 is MNHEY, CDR2 SVGAGI, per germline. In DNA, the CDR3 is TGTGCCAGCAGTACCCAGGGGGACAACTATGGCTACACCTTC. Encoded protein: CASSTQGDNYGYTF.

The gene calls are TRBV18 and TRBJ2-7, with D tentatively TRBD2 (6 bases). The CDR3 loop spans 15 amino acids. Per the germline V gene, CDR1 is KGHSH and CDR2 is LQKENI. V was pared by 2 bases and J by 5 bases, with 16 bases between. The CDR3 DNA follows: TGTGCCAGCTCACCAATTTCAGGAGGGGAGAACGAGCAGTACTTC. This translates into CASSPISGGENEQYF.

This clone was counted many times. V usage is TRBV2 and J usage is TRBJ2-7; TRBD1 might be the D (6 bases). The CDR3 extends over 12 amino acids. V was trimmed by 2 bases and J by 8 bases, leaving 10 bases between them. The germline V gene encodes CDR1 SNHLY and CDR2 FYNNEI. The CDR3 sequence: CASSERGSKQYF. The CDR3 DNA reads TGTGCCAGCAGTGAAAGGGGGTCGAAGCAGTACTTC. The variable domain in full, completed from reference TRBV2 and TRBJ2-7, reads EPEVTQTPSHQVTQMGQEVILRCVPISNHLYFYWYRQILGQKVEFLVSFYNNEISEKSEIFDDQFSVERPDGSNFTLKIRSTKLEDSAMYFCASSERGSKQYFGPGTRLTVT.

The chain employs TRBV3-1 (or the pseudogene TRBV3-2) and TRBJ2-3; TRBD1 agrees at 7 bases. Trimming cost V 5 bases and J 4 bases; bases outside gene matches: 9. Germline CDR1 and CDR2: LGHDT and YNNKEL (reference sequence). The CDR3 extends over 15 amino acids. Here the CDR3 reads CASSTRQGQADTQYF. CDR3 nucleotides: TGTGCCAGCAGCACCCGACAGGGTCAGGCAGATACGCAGTATTTT.

This clone was picked up many times. V usage is TRBV18 and J usage is TRBJ2-2; 7 nucleotides align to TRBD1. CDR1 is KGHSH and CDR2 is LQKENI in the germline V gene. CDR3 size: 15 residues. The V segment lost 5 bases and the J segment 4 bases; nucleotides outside the gene matches: 7. CDR3 coding DNA: TGTGCCAGCTCAACGAACAGGGGCGGCACCGGGGAGCTGTTTTTT. Translating it yields CASSTNRGGTGELFF.

The V call is TRBV6-5, the J call TRBJ2-2, with a tentative D call TRBD2 (5 bases). CDR3 size: 15 residues. CDR1 is MNHEY, CDR2 SVGAGI, per germline. V was cut by 8 bases and J by 0 bases, with 13 bases left in between. In nucleotides, the CDR3 is TGTGCCAGCGCGCTGGGTAGCGCGAACACCGGGGAGCTGTTTTTT. As protein: CASALGSANTGELFF.

The CDR3 DNA reads as TGTGCCACCAGTGAGCGGGACAACTATGGCTACACCTTC. The encoded protein is CATSERDNYGYTF. The rearrangement joins TRBV24-1 to TRBJ1-2; D is perhaps TRBD1 (5 bases). Germline V gene data show CDR1 as KGHDR and CDR2 as SFDVKD. V lost 4 bases and J 2 bases, leaving 7 bases between the germline ends. This CDR3 region has 13 residues.